This T cell receptor beta chain was observed in a study of identical twins (dated by TCRdb to the mid-2010s). Looking at the study overall: TCR alpha and beta repertoires from monozygotic twins, unrelated adults of various ages and cord blood were deep-sequenced to test whether fetal clonotypes persist. Replicate twin experiments were performed at different times using different library preparation protocols to rule out contamination. The research as a whole found: Abundant cord blood beta clonotypes carried fewer insertions; young adult naive repertoires showed a weaker similar trend, while memory repertoires showed none. Invariant T cells such as MAIT and iNKT could partly confound zero-insertion analyses, though diverse VJ usage argued against this for most clonotypes. In monozygotic twins, recombination models systematically underestimated out-of-frame TCR alpha sharing, but the models matched the sharing seen between unrelated individuals. Compared with coincidental sharing between unrelated individuals, out-of-frame TCR alpha sequences shared between twins showed an excess of sequences with low generation probability. Excess twin sharing in beta out-of-frame sequences was weaker because fewer shared sequences lowered the signal-to-noise ratio. Because the same donors could not be followed over many years, the conclusions depended on cross-sectional statistical analysis.

This clonotype was observed many times. The clone's antigen remains unknown. No much larger clone is present one base from it, and per-base qualities are unavailable. Receptors were amplified or captured by 5' RACE. The data were produced on an Illumina HiSeq 2000. Template switching introduced a universal primer binding site; the final cDNA contained a unique molecular identifier, enabling accurate counting of TCR cDNA molecules. Specific primers in the conserved constant-segment region were used to synthesize first-strand cDNA for the TCR alpha and beta chains. Each cDNA library was double barcoded, with a SMART-Mk sample barcode plus Illumina barcodes, to control for contamination. Two successive PCR steps introduced TruSeq adapter sequences along with Illumina sample barcodes. The Illumina HiSeq platform was used with custom primers to sequence TCR alpha and beta cDNA libraries. The original methods were these. MiGEC processed the raw reads to extract unique molecular identifiers, while MiXCR was used to determine the CDR3 positions. For each individual, recombination models were inferred using an EM algorithm with the repgenHMM and IGoR tools. The analysis of shared clonotypes was done with the tcR package in R, with sharing normalized by the product of cloneset sizes. Out-of-frame nonproductive sequences were analyzed to study raw recombination free of thymic and clonal selection effects. TCRdb reanalyzed the raw reads on its own, using fastp at Q25 for trimming and MiXCR for clone calling, and kept in-frame beta chains. Rows with one shared CDR3 protein collapse into an entry with the most common genes and DNA. The V and J calls follow TCRdb's processing rather than the paper's. Present in this sample are a few hundred thousand distinct CDR3 sequences, roughly 9.5% of which were seen just once. The ten largest clones represent around 3.2% of the sample.

The germline V gene provides CDR1 ENHRY and CDR2 SYGVKD. The CDR3 runs 15 residues from the cysteine to the phenylalanine. The only DNA kept is the CDR3, 45 bases in frame from the first base. Germline trimming: 4 bases from V, 4 bases from J; junction bases outside gene matches: 3. Every donor in the study was a healthy Caucasian. Three pairs of female monozygotic twins, all aged about 18 to 30 years, were included in the twin cohort. Peripheral blood mononuclear cells were the source from which RNA for the TCR libraries was isolated. These data also featured in a second study, about yellow fever vaccine responses in identical twins. From that second study: The T cell response to vaccination in identical twins was reported by the authors to appear partly convergent and partly personalized. In the study, vaccine-responding T cell clones were precisely tracked in identical twins.

Sequencing was carried out using PBMCs. Rearrangement joined TRBV10-3 to TRBJ2-3, with 12 middle bases fitting TRBD2. This receptor was taken from a woman under 30 in good health. Here the CDR3 is given as CAISGLAGVSDTQYF. The DNA sequence is TGTGCCATCAGTGGACTAGCGGGAGTTTCAGATACGCAGTATTTT.